The T cell receptor beta chain under discussion was sequenced for a study of persistence of HIV-infected CD4 T cells. Details on this clone: No antigen is known for it.

This was the immunoSEQ version 4 assay in survey mode. Some clones are missing from TCRdb's copy, which holds only in-frame ones; the method was immunoSEQ multiplex PCR. Among 50,000 or so clones listed, more than 70% were seen once. Germline loops: CDR1 ENHRY, CDR2 SYGVKD. The CDR3 length is 15 residues. V was pared by 4 bases and J by 5 bases, with 6 bases of the junction left unmatched. Stimulation used about 9.5 ug/mL lysate from CMV-infected fibroblasts. CD40L-negative CD69-negative CD45RO-high memory CD4+ T cells were sorted as populations depleted of antigen-responding cells. For at least 4 years, plasma HIV-1 RNA was undetectable (<50 copies/mL).

This material consisted of CD4+ T cells sorted from PBMCs after approximately 20-hour stimulation, taken from a patient who received antiretroviral therapy. The chain uses TRBV10-3 and TRBJ1-1, with 11 bases lining up with TRBD1. This sequence originates from an adult man with HIV who was CMV-seropositive. CDR3 coding DNA: TGTGCCATCAGTGCCGGGACAGGGGGAAGAACTGAAGCTTTCTTT. Its protein is CAISAGTGGRTEAFF.